This TCR beta chain was documented in a study of T cell changes during pregnancy in multiple sclerosis. This CDR3 region has 15 residues. The V gene lost 0 bases and the J gene lost 4 bases, with 10 bases spanning the gap. Germline assignment: CDR1 SGHVS and CDR2 FQNEAQ. Profiled with immunoSEQ multiplex PCR; TCRdb holds only in-frame clones, not every one. The sample records tens of thousands of clones, 92% being singletons. The sequence was obtained from a female donor with multiple sclerosis, enrolled in a pregnancy study. The rearrangement uses TRBV7-8 and TRBJ1-5; D perhaps matches TRBD1 (6 bases). The input for sequencing was peripheral blood, taken in the third trimester of pregnancy. This chain's CDR3 is CASSLAGGRNQPQHF. DNA for the CDR3: TGTGCCAGCAGCTTAGCGGGGGGGCGTAATCAGCCCCAGCATTTT.